These 23 T cell receptor beta chains were all obtained from the same sample, sequenced in a study of spatial heterogeneity in lung cancer. MiXCR, run by TCRdb on the 5' RACE reads, gives a single entry per CDR3 protein. Among roughly 25,000 distinct CDR3 sequences listed, 7% were seen once. Time point specified: sample taken at primary tumor resection. The material was PBMCs, obtained at surgery. All receptors derive from a male donor with early-stage non-small cell lung cancer.

This clonotype was observed many times. This chain connects TRBV28 to TRBJ1-2, with a tentative D call TRBD1 (5 bases). CDR3 size: 17 residues. Trimming left V 4 bases short and J 2 bases short, with 20 bases between. In germline, CDR1 is MDHEN, CDR2 SYDVKM. Written as DNA, the CDR3 is TGTGCCAGCAGTTCAGTCCTCCGTGGGACCGAGAACTATGGCTACACCTTC. Its translation is CASSSVLRGTENYGYTF.

In this sample, this clonotype turned up many times. This rearrangement joins TRBV4-2 to TRBJ2-1; 10 bases are shared with TRBD1. This CDR3 is 15 amino acids long. Per the germline V gene, CDR1 is LGHNA and CDR2 is YNFKEQ. The V segment lost 4 bases and the J segment 4 bases; nucleotides outside the gene matches: 4. In DNA form, the CDR3 reads TGTGCCAGCAGCCCCGGGACAGGGGATTACAATGAGCAGTTCTTC. Translated: CASSPGTGDYNEQFF.

The chain combines TRBV7-8 with TRBJ2-3, with D uncertain. CDR3 length: 14 residues. The germline V gene encodes CDR1 SGHVS and CDR2 FQNEAQ. With 1 base removed from V and 4 bases from J, the gap between germline ends came to 9 bases. CDR3 sequence (DNA): TGTGCCAGCAGCTTAGGGGGAACGGCAGATACGCAGTATTTT. Translating it yields CASSLGGTADTQYF.

At least ten counts were recorded for this clonotype. The chain employs TRBV7-2 and TRBJ1-2; D call uncertain. Germline lookup yields CDR1 SGHTA and CDR2 FQGNSA. V was shortened by 1 base and J by 2 bases, with 8 bases between the two germline ends. The CDR3 covers 14 residues. CDR3 sequence reads: CASSLVVGNYGYTF. The CDR3 nucleotides are TGTGCCAGCAGCTTAGTAGTAGGGAACTATGGCTACACCTTC.

In this sample, this clonotype turned up many times. The gene calls are TRBV10-3 and TRBJ2-3; either TRBD1 or TRBD2 may fit D (7 bases each). The CDR3 totals 13 residues. V dropped 2 bases and J dropped 8 bases, with 11 bases sitting between them. The germline V gene encodes CDR1 ENHRY and CDR2 SYGVKD. CDR3 nucleotides: TGTGCCATCAGTGAGGACAGGGAGGGTACGCAGTATTTT. Protein product: CAISEDREGTQYF.

This clonotype was counted ten times or more. The chain combines TRBV6-5 with TRBJ2-5, with no clear D. The CDR3 has 15 residues. Trimming took off 0 bases at V and 1 base at J, with 9 bases between the two ends. The germline CDR1 and CDR2 sequences are MNHEY and SVGAGI. Here the CDR3 DNA reads TGTGCCAGCAGTTACTCGATACGAGGCCAAGAGACCCAGTACTTC. Translation gives CASSYSIRGQETQYF.

A few counts support this clonotype. The chain has TRBV19 and TRBJ2-5; TRBD1 is a possible D gene (6 bases). The CDR3 spans 15 residues. Between the trimmed V and J ends, which lost 4 bases and 5 bases, there was a span of 17 bases. Germline CDR1 reads LNHDA; CDR2 reads SQIVND (reference sequence). The CDR3 region is CASSTPQDRWETQYF. CDR3 nucleotide sequence: TGTGCCAGTAGTACTCCCCAGGACAGATGGGAGACCCAGTACTTC.

The chain joins TRBV11-1 to TRBJ1-2, with 7 bases fitting TRBD1. The CDR3 is made up of 15 amino acids. With V trimmed by 5 bases and J by 4 bases, 10 bases remained unmatched. The germline V gene has CDR1 SGHAT and CDR2 FQDESV (reference sequence). The CDR3 sequence: CASSPMTGNPYGYTF. Written as DNA, the CDR3 is TGTGCCAGCAGCCCGATGACAGGGAACCCCTATGGCTACACCTTC.

This clonotype has only a few counts. This sequence joins TRBV5-1 and TRBJ2-2; D ambiguous. The CDR3 covers 15 residues. The germline CDR1 and CDR2 sequences are SGHRS and YFSETQ. Trimming took 8 bases from V and 0 from J, leaving 14 bases between them. The CDR3 region has the DNA TGCGCCAGTTCAATGTTCCTTGCGAACACCGGGGAGCTGTTTTTT. Protein sequence: CASSMFLANTGELFF.

This clonotype was seen many times. The chain uses TRBV15 and TRBJ2-3; 7 nucleotides match TRBD2. V dropped 1 base and J dropped 5; count of bases not matched to a gene: 9. This CDR3 contains 16 residues. Germline CDR1 is LNHNV and CDR2 is YYDKDF (reference sequence). The CDR3 DNA follows: TGTGCCACCAGCAGAGGGGAGGGCACCTCGCGAGATACGCAGTATTTT. This sequence encodes CATSRGEGTSRDTQYF.

This clonotype showed up just a few times. The chain combines TRBV2 with TRBJ1-3; unclear D gene. With 2 bases removed from V and 0 bases from J, the gap between germline ends came to 8 bases. The CDR3 loop spans 15 amino acids. Germline CDR1 SNHLY, CDR2 FYNNEI. Written as DNA, the CDR3 is TGTGCCAGCAGTGAATTAAGTCTCTCTGGAAACACCATATATTTT. Its protein is CASSELSLSGNTIYF.

This clonotype was seen ten or more times. The CDR3 loop reads CSASGARVGFRTEAFF. The CDR3, as DNA: TGCAGTGCCTCGGGGGCCAGGGTGGGATTTAGGACTGAAGCTTTCTTT. The chain employs TRBV20-1 and TRBJ1-1; maybe TRBD1 (6 bases). V lost 6 bases, J lost 5 bases, and 25 bases lay in between. The CDR3 consists of 16 residues. Looked up from germline, CDR1 is DFQATT and CDR2 is SNEGSKA (reference sequence).

At least ten counts were recorded for this clonotype. The chain has TRBV7-3 and TRBJ2-5, with D maybe TRBD2 (6 bases). V was cut by 2 bases and J by 5 bases, with 9 bases left in between. The CDR3 loop spans 13 amino acids. Germline lookup yields CDR1 SGHTA and CDR2 FQGTGA. As DNA, the CDR3 is TGTGCCAGCAGCTTAGGGGGGTTTGAGACCCAGTACTTC. Encoded protein: CASSLGGFETQYF.

The rearrangement joins TRBV3-1 to TRBJ2-1; D is ambiguous. The ends were cut back, 4 bases at V and 5 bases at J, with 12 bases in the middle. The CDR3 is 14 residues long. CDR1 LGHDT and CDR2 YNNKEL come from the germline V gene (reference sequence). The CDR3 loop is CASSRSRANNEQFF. For the CDR3, the DNA is TGTGCCAGCAGCCGTTCTCGCGCCAACAATGAGCAGTTCTTC.

This clonotype appeared many times. This chain joins TRBV5-1 and TRBJ1-2; D unresolved. Germline lookup yields CDR1 SGHRS and CDR2 YFSETQ. V was trimmed by 4 bases and J by 8 bases, leaving 12 bases between them. The length of the CDR3 is 12 residues. The CDR3 spells CASSPDFEGYTF. The CDR3 nucleotides are TGCGCCAGCAGCCCGGACTTTGAGGGCTACACCTTC. The complete variable domain, with remaining parts taken from reference TRBV5-1 and TRBJ1-2, reads KAGVTQTPRYLIKTRGQQVTLSCSPISGHRSVSWYQQTPGQGLQFLFEYFSETQRNKGNFPGRFSGRQFSNSRSEMNVSTLELGDSALYLCASSPDFEGYTFGSGTRLTVV.

This clonotype turned up a few times. The V and J genes are TRBV3-1 and TRBJ2-1; 13 nucleotides agree with TRBD2. After removal of 4 bases from V and 4 bases from J, the junction contained 1 base not matched to a gene. Germline V gene sequence: CDR1 LGHDT, CDR2 YNNKEL (reference sequence). There are 15 residues in the CDR3. CDR3 region: CASSRTSGGYNEQFF. CDR3 sequence (DNA): TGTGCCAGCAGCCGGACTAGCGGGGGATACAATGAGCAGTTCTTC.

This clonotype appeared many times. The chain recombines TRBV27 with TRBJ2-3; D possibly corresponds to TRBD1 (5 bases). Germline CDR1 MNHEY, CDR2 SMNVEV (reference sequence). The CDR3 runs 13 residues. V shed 7 bases and J shed 1 base, with 9 bases lying between them. CDR3 coding DNA: TGTGCCAGCAAACAGGCCGGCACAGATACGCAGTATTTT. Encoded protein: CASKQAGTDTQYF.

A word on this clonotype: A clone one base away is much larger, so this may be a read error. J is TRBJ2-1 and V is TRBV19; weak D call: TRBD2 (6 bases). The CDR3 is made up of 14 amino acids. The V end was cut by 6 bases, the J end by 6 bases, with 15 bases between. Germline V lookup: CDR1 LNHDA, CDR2 SQIVND (reference sequence). The DNA for the CDR3 is TGTGCCAGTAGCCGGGACTTTTTCAGCAATGAGCAGTTCTTC. Protein sequence: CASSRDFFSNEQFF.

This clonotype was seen at least ten times. The chain recombines TRBV7-8 with TRBJ1-6; D not certain. V was trimmed by 5 bases and J by 4 bases, leaving 12 bases between them. Germline V gene sequence: CDR1 SGHVS, CDR2 FQNEAQ. The CDR3 is 15 residues long. CDR3 nucleotide sequence: TGTGCCAGCAGCCCCATACTTGATTATAATTCACCCCTCCACTTT. Translated, it gives CASSPILDYNSPLHF.

This clonotype was detected many times. The chain recombines TRBV6-5 with TRBJ2-1, with TRBD2 as a possible D gene (6 bases). Trimming removed 6 bases at V and 3 bases at J, with 18 bases between. This CDR3 contains 16 residues. CDR1 and CDR2 from the germline V gene are MNHEY and SVGAGI. CDR3 coding DNA: TGTGCCAGCAGCCCCGGGTTACTAGCCGGCTACAATGAGCAGTTCTTC. It codes for CASSPGLLAGYNEQFF.

Within the sample, this clonotype is medium-sized (0.01 to 0.1%). V and J are TRBV28 and TRBJ2-7; tentative D call: TRBD1 (6 bases). With 6 bases removed from V and 2 bases from J, the gap between germline ends came to 14 bases. Germline CDR1 and CDR2: MDHEN and SYDVKM. The CDR3 sequence is 14 residues long. The CDR3 coding sequence is TGTGCCAGCAGCTCAGGACAGTTGCCCTACGAGCAGTACTTC. This codes for CASSSGQLPYEQYF.

This clonotype has more than one count but fewer than ten. The chain uses TRBV9 and TRBJ2-5; 8 bases align to TRBD2. CDR1 is SGDLS, CDR2 YYNGEE, per germline. Trimming took 4 bases from V and 4 from J; bases not matched to a gene: 12. CDR3 length: 16 amino acids. CDR3 loop: CASSRAGTRGGETQYF. The CDR3 region has the DNA TGTGCCAGCAGCCGAGCCGGGACTAGAGGGGGAGAGACCCAGTACTTC.

This clonotype showed up many times. CDR3 residues: CSATVAGLSQAFF. The CDR3, as DNA: TGCAGTGCTACCGTGGCGGGTCTCTCGCAAGCTTTCTTT. This rearrangement joins TRBV20-1 to TRBJ1-1; D is unresolved. The CDR3 covers 13 residues. Trimming shortened V by 4 bases and J by 9 bases, and 18 bases separated the two germline ends. Germline V gene sequence: CDR1 DFQATT, CDR2 SNEGSKA (reference sequence).